This T cell receptor beta chain was retrieved from a study of cytomegalovirus exposure and HLA in healthy donors. With V trimmed by 0 bases and J by 6 bases, 8 bases remained unmatched. The V gene's germline CDR1 is SGHRS and CDR2 YFSETQ. The CDR3 consists of 16 residues. PCR employed 60 Vbeta and 13 Jbeta primers. The table came from immunoSEQ multiplex PCR; TCRdb's copy has only in-frame clones and leaves some out. The profile shows about 180,000 clones, 82% of them singletons. The specimen sequenced was PBMCs. The sequence was obtained from a man between 35 and 55 years old in good health and CMV-seronegative. This chain joins TRBV5-1 and TRBJ2-3, with TRBD2 identical over 9 bases. CDR3 in amino acids: CASSLDGGGAWDTQYF. CDR3 bases: TGCGCCAGCAGCTTGGATGGCGGGGGGGCGTGGGATACGCAGTATTTT.